Presented here are 16 T cell receptor beta chains from one specimen sequenced in a study of shared clonotypes between healthy human individuals. CD8 cells classed as naive were CD45RO-negative and positively selected for CCR7, excluding terminally differentiated effector memory CD45RA+ cells. The repertoire was sequenced with immunoSEQ multiplex PCR; TCRdb's copy has only in-frame clones and lacks some. The data show about 2 million clones, with about 95% seen just once and 0.95% to 1.5% held by the top ten. Sequencing was performed on naive CD8+ T cells sorted from blood. The receptors were gathered from a young man in good health.

This chain joins TRBV5-6 and TRBJ1-5; 7 positions agree with TRBD1. The J segment lost 6 bases and the V segment lost 2 bases, leaving 5 bases of the junction unmatched. Germline V lookup: CDR1 SGHDT, CDR2 YYEEEE. There are 14 residues in the CDR3. CDR3 region: CASSFKGAGQPQHF. For the CDR3, the DNA is TGTGCCAGCAGCTTTAAGGGGGCTGGTCAGCCCCAGCATTTT.

The genes are TRBV2 and TRBJ2-7; D not certain. CDR1 and CDR2 (germline): SNHLY, FYNNEI. The V gene lost 2 bases and the J gene lost 2 bases, with 7 bases spanning the gap. The CDR3 has 13 residues. The DNA for the CDR3 is TGTGCCAGCAGTGAAACGTCGCCCTACGAGCAGTACTTC. Its protein is CASSETSPYEQYF.

This clone was picked up a small number of times. The V call is TRBV27, the J call TRBJ1-5; tentatively, D is TRBD1 (6 bases). This CDR3 is 14 amino acids long. CDR1 and CDR2 from the germline V gene are MNHEY and SMNVEV (reference sequence). Trimming stripped 3 bases from V and 7 bases from J, with 13 bases between. The CDR3 is CASSLVTGQQPQHF. The CDR3 DNA sequence: TGTGCCAGCAGTTTGGTGACAGGACAGCAGCCCCAGCATTTT.

A note on this clone: The identical CDR3 is also encoded by other nucleotide sequences in the sample. V usage is TRBV11-2 and J usage is TRBJ2-7; no definite D call. CDR1 is SGHAT, CDR2 FQNNGV, per germline. The CDR3 is made up of 13 amino acids. The germline V and J ends were trimmed by 0 bases and 2 bases, with 5 bases remaining between them. The CDR3 DNA reads TGTGCCAGCAGCTTAGACTTGACCTACGAGCAGTACTTC. Protein: CASSLDLTYEQYF.

Regarding this clone: In the same sample, other DNA sequences code for this CDR3. The chain is built from TRBV4-3 and TRBJ2-7; unclear D gene. This CDR3 is built from 13 residues. V lost 0 bases, J lost 4 bases, and 7 bases lay in between. The germline gives CDR1 LGHNA, CDR2 YSLEER. The chain's CDR3 is CASSQEFGYEQYF. CDR3 sequence (DNA): TGCGCCAGCAGCCAAGAGTTCGGGTACGAGCAGTACTTC.

On this clone itself: Other DNA sequences in the sample encode the same CDR3. The gene calls are TRBV7-2 and TRBJ2-7, with 11 bases lining up with TRBD2. Unmatched junction bases numbered 3, after V lost 5 bases and J lost 3 bases. The germline CDR1 and CDR2 sequences are SGHTA and FQGNSA. The CDR3 runs to 14 residues. The CDR3 loop reads CASSPGTSGYEQYF. Written as DNA, the CDR3 is TGTGCCAGCAGCCCCGGGACTAGCGGCTACGAGCAGTACTTC.

The V gene is TRBV12-5, the J gene TRBJ1-2; TRBD1 might be the D (5 bases). There are 15 residues in the CDR3. CDR1 is LGHNT and CDR2 is FRNRAP in the germline V gene. The V end was cut by 4 bases, the J end by 4 bases, with 16 bases between. CDR3 residues: CASGSPGSGPYGYTF. In nucleotides, the CDR3 is TGTGCTAGTGGTTCCCCAGGCTCGGGACCCTATGGCTACACCTTC.

This sequence joins TRBV14 and TRBJ2-7; D may be TRBD2 (7 bases). The germline CDR1 and CDR2 sequences are SGHDN and FVKESK. This CDR3 is built from 14 residues. Between the trimmed V and J ends, which lost 0 bases and 6 bases, there was a span of 12 bases. This CDR3 reads CASSQEGRGGEQYF. Written as DNA, the CDR3 is TGTGCCAGCAGCCAAGAAGGTAGGGGGGGCGAGCAGTACTTC.

The J gene is TRBJ1-2, the V gene TRBV5-6; D not certain. CDR1 and CDR2 (germline): SGHDT, YYEEEE. The CDR3 is made up of 14 amino acids. V was clipped by 0 bases and J by 6 bases, with 12 bases between them. DNA of the CDR3: TGTGCCAGCAGCTTGGCCGAAGGGAGGGATGGCTACACCTTC. This translates into CASSLAEGRDGYTF.

This clone was detected once. The DNA for the CDR3 is TGTGCCAGCAGACGACTAGCGGGGAGCTCCTACAATGAGCAGTTCTTC. Translated, it gives CASRRLAGSSYNEQFF. The V and J genes are TRBV13 and TRBJ2-1; 11 nucleotides align to TRBD2. The V gene's germline CDR1 is PRHDT and CDR2 FYEKMQ (reference sequence). CDR3 length: 16 residues. J lost 0 bases, V lost 6 bases, and 4 bases had no gene match.

The rearrangement joins TRBV5-6 to TRBJ2-1; TRBD2 agrees at 13 bases. Germline CDR1 SGHDT, CDR2 YYEEEE. The CDR3 is 16 amino acids. V gave up 3 bases and J gave up 10 bases; unmatched junction bases: 10. CDR3 in amino acids: CASSWGTSGIFEEQFF. CDR3 bases: TGTGCCAGCAGCTGGGGGACTAGCGGGATATTTGAGGAGCAGTTCTTC.

V and J are TRBV6-1 and TRBJ1-5; D uncertain. The V end lost 1 base, the J end lost 0 bases, and 7 bases lay between the germline ends. The germline gives CDR1 MNHNS, CDR2 SASEGT. This CDR3 contains 15 residues. The CDR3, as DNA: TGTGCCAGCAGTGAAGAGGCCTATAGCAATCAGCCCCAGCATTTT. It encodes CASSEEAYSNQPQHF.

This sequence joins TRBV4-1 and TRBJ2-7; 7 bases line up with TRBD1. Germline V gene lookup returns CDR1 MGHRA and CDR2 YSYEKL. CDR3 length: 16 residues. Trimming took 0 bases from V and 3 from J; bases not matched to a gene: 8. CDR3 nucleotide sequence: TGCGCCAGCAGCCAAGATCAGGGGGTAGGTCACTACGAGCAGTACTTC. Its translation is CASSQDQGVGHYEQYF.

The chain has TRBV5-6 and TRBJ2-2, with 8 bases fitting TRBD1. There are 19 residues in the CDR3. CDR1 SGHDT and CDR2 YYEEEE come from the germline V gene. The V and J ends lost 3 bases and 3 bases, in that order; junction bases with no gene match: 16. CDR3 nucleotide sequence: TGTGCCAGCAGCTCCGTTGGGGGGACAGGTCCTGAATACACCGGGGAGCTGTTTTTT. It yields the protein CASSSVGGTGPEYTGELFF.

V is TRBV19 and J is TRBJ2-7, with TRBD1 matching 8 bases. The V gene's germline CDR1 is LNHDA and CDR2 SQIVND (reference sequence). The length of the CDR3 is 13 residues. The ends lost 9 bases at V and 0 bases at J; junction bases unmatched: 4. The CDR3 DNA follows: TGTGCCAGCTCACAGGGGGTCTCCTACGAGCAGTACTTC. Its translation: CASSQGVSYEQYF.

The J gene is TRBJ2-1, the V gene TRBV5-4; D is possibly TRBD2 (6 bases). The CDR3 totals 15 residues. The V end was cut by 2 bases, the J end by 6 bases, with 15 bases between. Germline V gene data show CDR1 as SGHNT and CDR2 as YYREEE (reference sequence). The CDR3 DNA reads TGTGCCAGCAGCTTTGGGTCCCTGGGAGGCAATGAGCAGTTCTTC. It specifies CASSFGSLGGNEQFF.